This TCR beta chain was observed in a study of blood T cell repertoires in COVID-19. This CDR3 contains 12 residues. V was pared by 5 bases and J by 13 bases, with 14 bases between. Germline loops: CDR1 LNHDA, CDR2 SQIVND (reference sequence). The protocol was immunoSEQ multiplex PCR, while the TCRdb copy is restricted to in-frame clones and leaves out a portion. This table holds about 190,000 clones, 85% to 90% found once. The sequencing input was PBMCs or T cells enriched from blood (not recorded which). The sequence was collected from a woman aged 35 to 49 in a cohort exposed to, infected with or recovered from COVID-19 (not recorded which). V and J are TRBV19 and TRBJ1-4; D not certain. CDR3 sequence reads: CASSAPREALFF. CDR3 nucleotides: TGTGCCAGTAGTGCTCCCCGGGAGGCACTGTTTTTT. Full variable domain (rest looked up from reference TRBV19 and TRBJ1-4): DGGITQSPKYLFRKEGQNVTLSCEQNLNHDAMYWYRQDPGQGLRLIYYSQIVNDFQKGDIAEGYSVSREKKESFPLTVTSAQKNPTAFYLCASSAPREALFFGSGTQLSVL.